Listed below are T cell receptor beta chains from one sample, sequenced in a study of T cells in Graves' hyperthyroidism and ophthalmopathy. TCRdb re-analysed the multiplex PCR reads in MiXCR, keeping a single row per CDR3 protein. This sample has about 590,000 distinct CDR3 sequences, with 14% found just once. Sequences were obtained from blood. All receptors derive from a woman aged 18-29 years with Graves' ophthalmopathy. Each CDR3 is given with its conserved first and last residue. The order of the fields is clone size, D gene, J gene, V gene, CDR3 DNA, CDR3 protein. The D gene is left open where the match is weak. Size is stated for part of the rows, as once, few or many counts, or as a class when the clone is expanded.

abundance: many; d_gene: TRBD2; j_gene: TRBJ2-2; v_gene: TRBV6-1; CDR3nt: TGTGCCAGCAGGACTAGCGGGAACACCGGGGAGCTGTTTTTT; CDR3aa: CASRTSGNTGELFF
abundance: NA; d_gene: NA; j_gene: TRBJ1-1; v_gene: TRBV6-1; CDR3nt: TGTGCCAGCAGAAACGGCAACACTGAAGCTTTCTTT; CDR3aa: CASRNGNTEAFF
abundance: NA; d_gene: NA; j_gene: TRBJ2-3; v_gene: TRBV6-1; CDR3nt: TGTGCCAGCACCGAAGAAGGGGTGTCAGATACGCAGTATTTT; CDR3aa: CASTEEGVSDTQYF
abundance: NA; d_gene: NA; j_gene: TRBJ1-2; v_gene: TRBV19; CDR3nt: TGTGCCAGTACCACGGGAGGCGGATCCTATGGCTACACCTTC; CDR3aa: CASTTGGGSYGYTF
abundance: once; d_gene: NA; j_gene: TRBJ1-6; v_gene: TRBV12-3/TRBV12-4; CDR3nt: TGTGCCAGCAGCCCCCACGCCTCGGGCCTTAATTCACCCCTCCACTTT; CDR3aa: CASSPHASGLNSPLHF
abundance: many; d_gene: NA; j_gene: TRBJ1-1; v_gene: TRBV7-9; CDR3nt: TGTGCCAGCAGCCCCCGGGGGGGGAGGGCTGAAGCTTTCTTT; CDR3aa: CASSPRGGRAEAFF
abundance: many; d_gene: NA; j_gene: TRBJ2-7; v_gene: TRBV7-9; CDR3nt: TGTGCCAGCAGCCTGGGGTGGGACGAGCAGTACTTC; CDR3aa: CASSLGWDEQYF
abundance: few; d_gene: NA; j_gene: TRBJ1-5; v_gene: TRBV24-1; CDR3nt: TGTGCCACCAGTGATCCGGGACCTCGAAATCAGCCCCAGCATTTT; CDR3aa: CATSDPGPRNQPQHF
abundance: many; d_gene: NA; j_gene: TRBJ2-1; v_gene: TRBV20-1; CDR3nt: TGCAGTGCTAGAGATCTGCTTACCTACAATGAGCAGTTCTTC; CDR3aa: CSARDLLTYNEQFF
abundance: many; d_gene: NA; j_gene: TRBJ2-1; v_gene: TRBV28; CDR3nt: TGTGCCAGCAGCCAGGACCCTGGGGCTAACAATGAGCAGTTCTTC; CDR3aa: CASSQDPGANNEQFF
abundance: NA; d_gene: NA; j_gene: TRBJ2-2; v_gene: TRBV19; CDR3nt: TGTGCCAGTAGTATATTATCCGGGTTCCCCGGGGAGCTGTTTTTT; CDR3aa: CASSILSGFPGELFF
abundance: NA; d_gene: NA; j_gene: TRBJ1-6; v_gene: TRBV20-1; CDR3nt: TGCAGTGCTAGAGATCCGGGGGAGGGAACCTATAATTCACCCCTCCACTTT; CDR3aa: CSARDPGEGTYNSPLHF
abundance: many; d_gene: NA; j_gene: TRBJ2-7; v_gene: TRBV5-8; CDR3nt: TGTGCCAGCAGCTCAGCTAGCTCTCGAGCCTACGAGCAGTACTTC; CDR3aa: CASSSASSRAYEQYF
abundance: many; d_gene: TRBD1; j_gene: TRBJ2-3; v_gene: TRBV5-1; CDR3nt: TGCGCCAGCAGCTTGGCCAGGGGGCTACGCACAGATACGCAGTATTTT; CDR3aa: CASSLARGLRTDTQYF
abundance: many; d_gene: NA; j_gene: TRBJ1-1; v_gene: TRBV6-6; CDR3nt: TGTGCCAGCAGTTACGACGACAGGATGAACACTGAAGCTTTCTTT; CDR3aa: CASSYDDRMNTEAFF
abundance: many; d_gene: TRBD1; j_gene: TRBJ2-5; v_gene: TRBV7-9; CDR3nt: TGTGCCAGCAGTTTTACAGGGGAACAAGAGACCCAGTACTTC; CDR3aa: CASSFTGEQETQYF
abundance: NA; d_gene: NA; j_gene: TRBJ2-7; v_gene: TRBV28; CDR3nt: TGTGCCAGCAGTTCCCACCATAAGCGGATCACCGCCTACAATGAGCAGTACTTC; CDR3aa: CASSSHHKRITAYNEQYF
abundance: many; d_gene: NA; j_gene: TRBJ2-3; v_gene: TRBV11-3; CDR3nt: TGTGCCAGCAGCCGAGAAACCGGGACTCAGGCAGATACGCAGTATTTT; CDR3aa: CASSRETGTQADTQYF
abundance: few; d_gene: NA; j_gene: TRBJ1-5; v_gene: TRBV5-1; CDR3nt: TGCGCCAGCAGCTTGGGGGGGCAGGGGCCCCAGCATTTT; CDR3aa: CASSLGGQGPQHF
abundance: few; d_gene: NA; j_gene: TRBJ2-7; v_gene: TRBV10-3; CDR3nt: TGTGCCATCCGGCCCCGCCGGGGAACCTACGAGCAGTACTTC; CDR3aa: CAIRPRRGTYEQYF
abundance: few; d_gene: NA; j_gene: TRBJ2-5; v_gene: TRBV19; CDR3nt: TGTGCCAGCTCGACCGGGGCAGGGATCGGATGGGAGACCCAGTACTTC; CDR3aa: CASSTGAGIGWETQYF
abundance: many; d_gene: TRBD1; j_gene: TRBJ2-1; v_gene: TRBV18; CDR3nt: TGTGCCAGCTCACCAACGGACGGGACAGGTTCCAATGAGCAGTTCTTC; CDR3aa: CASSPTDGTGSNEQFF
abundance: NA; d_gene: TRBD1; j_gene: TRBJ2-3; v_gene: TRBV20-1; CDR3nt: TGCAGTGCTCCCGGACAGGGTTACACAGATACGCAGTATTTT; CDR3aa: CSAPGQGYTDTQYF
abundance: many; d_gene: NA; j_gene: TRBJ2-7; v_gene: TRBV6-1; CDR3nt: TGTGCCAGCAGTGAATCCAGGCTGGTTTCCTACGAGCAGTACTTC; CDR3aa: CASSESRLVSYEQYF
abundance: few; d_gene: NA; j_gene: TRBJ2-7; v_gene: TRBV3-1; CDR3nt: TGTGCCAGCAGCCATAGTGGCAGGATCTCCTACGAGCAGTACTTC; CDR3aa: CASSHSGRISYEQYF
abundance: few; d_gene: TRBD1; j_gene: TRBJ1-4; v_gene: TRBV28; CDR3nt: TGTGCCAGCAGCACAGGGGGCGGGGATGAAAAACTGTTTTTT; CDR3aa: CASSTGGGDEKLFF
abundance: few; d_gene: NA; j_gene: TRBJ1-6; v_gene: TRBV12-5; CDR3nt: TGTGCTAGTGGTTTTCTTGATCACGGACCTGGGGGATCACCCCTCCACTTT; CDR3aa: CASGFLDHGPGGSPLHF
abundance: NA; d_gene: NA; j_gene: TRBJ2-5; v_gene: TRBV20-1; CDR3nt: TGCAGTGCTAGAGTAGGAGCCCCAGAGACCCAGTACTTC; CDR3aa: CSARVGAPETQYF
abundance: many; d_gene: TRBD1; j_gene: TRBJ1-2; v_gene: TRBV30; CDR3nt: TGTGCCTGGAGGGAACAGGGGCCCTTC; CDR3aa: CAWREQGPF
abundance: many; d_gene: NA; j_gene: TRBJ2-1; v_gene: TRBV30; CDR3nt: TGTGCCTGGAGTGTAAGTGACTACAATGAGCAGTTCTTC; CDR3aa: CAWSVSDYNEQFF
abundance: few; d_gene: NA; j_gene: TRBJ2-5; v_gene: TRBV4-1; CDR3nt: TGCGCCAGCACCAAACAGGGAGGGCAAGAGACCCAGTACTTC; CDR3aa: CASTKQGGQETQYF
abundance: many; d_gene: NA; j_gene: TRBJ2-3; v_gene: TRBV6-1; CDR3nt: TGTGCCAGCAGTGAAGCGGGCGGGATGGGCACAGATACGCAGTATTTT; CDR3aa: CASSEAGGMGTDTQYF
abundance: many; d_gene: TRBD1; j_gene: TRBJ1-5; v_gene: TRBV4-1; CDR3nt: TGCGCCAGCAGCCAAGCTGACAGGGAAAATCAGCCCCAGCATTTT; CDR3aa: CASSQADRENQPQHF
abundance: many; d_gene: TRBD2; j_gene: TRBJ2-5; v_gene: TRBV20-1; CDR3nt: TGCAGTGCTTCTCTTACTAGCGGGAGGGCCCGATACCAAGAGACCCAGTACTTC; CDR3aa: CSASLTSGRARYQETQYF
abundance: few; d_gene: TRBD1; j_gene: TRBJ1-6; v_gene: TRBV27; CDR3nt: TGTGCCAGCAGTTCGGGACAGGATGGCTCACCCCTCCACTTT; CDR3aa: CASSSGQDGSPLHF
abundance: many; d_gene: TRBD2; j_gene: TRBJ2-7; v_gene: TRBV6-1; CDR3nt: TGTGCCAGCACCGGGGGGATCTCCTACGAGCAGTACTTC; CDR3aa: CASTGGISYEQYF